This TCR beta chain comes out of a study of T-cell reconstitution after alpha-beta-depleted transplantation in children. The CDR3 covers 13 residues. V was shortened by 3 bases and J by 10 bases, with 14 bases between the two germline ends. The germline gives CDR1 SGHAT, CDR2 FQDESV (reference sequence). A library of TCRbeta sequences, prepared with unique molecular identifiers, was generated. TCRdb ran MiXCR on the PCR reads and lists one entry per CDR3 protein. Of around 200,000 distinct CDR3 sequences in the sample, approximately 15% are singletons; the top ten hold roughly two fifths. This TCR was sampled from a male patient aged 2 to 10 who had a stem cell transplant for acute lymphoblastic leukemia, so the T cells may come from the graft donor. This specimen was PBMCs, mostly from graft donor cells, taken 360 days after TCRalphabeta/CD19-depleted stem cell transplant. The chain employs TRBV11-1 and TRBJ2-3; D is possibly TRBD1 (6 bases). The CDR3: CASSFENRVPQYF. CDR3 coding DNA: TGTGCCAGCAGCTTCGAAAACAGGGTCCCGCAGTATTTT.